A selection of T cell receptor beta chains follows, all from one sample in a study of blood T cell repertoires in COVID-19. Using immunoSEQ multiplex PCR, the repertoire was profiled, and TCRdb retains in-frame clones only, with some absent. The sample shows about 41,000 clones, 70% to 90% of them seen only once. The sequencing sample was made of peripheral blood. The receptor source for this set is a man between 60 and 70 years old with acute or convalescent COVID-19. Each CDR3 is given with its conserved first and last residue. The order of the fields is D gene, V gene, J gene, clone size, CDR3 DNA, CDR3 protein. A D gene is named only where the DNA matches it firmly. Some rows mark clone size as missing; the rest say once, few, many or name a class of expanded clone.

TRBD1	TRBV28	TRBJ1-2	.	TGTGCCAGCAGTTTAAGGGGGACAGCCGGCTCGTATTACTATGGCTACACCTTC	CASSLRGTAGSYYYGYTF
.	TRBV2	TRBJ1-6	.	TGTGCCAGCAGATCGGACTCTAATTCACCCCTCCACTTT	CASRSDSNSPLHF
.	TRBV7-8	TRBJ1-5	.	TGTGCCAGCAGCGCCTATGATCAGCCCCAGCATTTT	CASSAYDQPQHF
.	TRBV3-1/TRBV3-2	TRBJ1-3	.	TGTGCCAGCAGCCACACAGGGTCTGGAAACACCATATATTTT	CASSHTGSGNTIYF
.	TRBV4-3	TRBJ1-3	.	TGCGCCAGCAGCCAAGCAACAGACTACGGAAACACCATATATTTT	CASSQATDYGNTIYF
.	TRBV12-5	TRBJ2-2	once	TGTGCTAGTGGACAGTACACCGGGGAGCTGTTTTTT	CASGQYTGELFF
TRBD1	TRBV7-9	TRBJ1-4	.	TGTGCCAGCAGCTTAAGCAGGGGGGCAACTAATGAAAAACTGTTTTTT	CASSLSRGATNEKLFF
.	TRBV13	TRBJ2-1	.	TGTGCCAGCAGCTTAGAGGGCGGGGGCAACTACAATGAGCAGTTCTTC	CASSLEGGGNYNEQFF
TRBD1	TRBV7-2	TRBJ2-7	.	TGTGCCAGCAGCACCGGGACAGCGACCTACGAGCAGTACTTC	CASSTGTATYEQYF
TRBD2	TRBV4-2	TRBJ2-5	.	TGTGCCAGCAGCCAAGTTTCCGGGACTAGCGGCGAGACCCAGTACTTC	CASSQVSGTSGETQYF
.	TRBV19	TRBJ2-6	.	TGTGCCAGTAACACAGGGTCTGGGGCCAACGTCCTGACTTTC	CASNTGSGANVLTF
TRBD2	TRBV2	TRBJ2-5	.	TGTGCCAGCAGCTCCTGGGAGGGACTAGCGGGGGGTACTCAAGAGACCCAGTACTTC	CASSSWEGLAGGTQETQYF
TRBD1	TRBV6-5	TRBJ2-3	.	TGTGCCAGCAGCCTACAGGGGAGCACAGATACGCAGTATTTT	CASSLQGSTDTQYF
.	TRBV6-2/TRBV6-3	TRBJ1-1	.	TGTGCCAGCAGTTACTCGGTTTCGGGTGCCGAAGCTTTCTTT	CASSYSVSGAEAFF
TRBD1	TRBV2	TRBJ1-2	.	TGTGCCAGCACAGGGGGCAGCCAGAACTATGGCTACACCTTC	CASTGGSQNYGYTF
.	TRBV5-6	TRBJ1-4	.	TGTGCCAGCAGCTTGGAACGGGGAGATGAAAAACTGTTTTTT	CASSLERGDEKLFF
TRBD1	TRBV19	TRBJ1-4	.	TGTGCCAGTAGTACGACAGGGCGGAATGAAAAACTGTTTTTT	CASSTTGRNEKLFF
.	TRBV2	TRBJ2-7	.	TGTGCCAGCAGTGAAGGCCACCCCACCAGGGGGGCCTACGAGCAGTACTTC	CASSEGHPTRGAYEQYF
TRBD1	TRBV30	TRBJ1-1	.	TGTGCCTGGAGGACATACAGGGGGGCGAACACTGAAGCTTTCTTT	CAWRTYRGANTEAFF
TRBD2	TRBV10-3	TRBJ2-5	.	TGTGCCATCAGCCCCGGGACTAGCGGGGGGTTCCGAGAGACCCAGTACTTC	CAISPGTSGGFRETQYF
.	TRBV5-1	TRBJ1-1	.	TGCGCCAGCAGCCCGGACAGAGGCACTGAAGCTTTCTTT	CASSPDRGTEAFF
.	TRBV2	TRBJ2-7	few	TGTGCCAGCAGTGAAGCCGTGGACTACCGCGGCGGGCAGTACTTC	CASSEAVDYRGGQYF
TRBD1	TRBV6-1	TRBJ1-5	.	TGTGCCAGCAGCACCGGACAGGATCAGCCCCAGCATTTT	CASSTGQDQPQHF
TRBD1	TRBV12-3/TRBV12-4	TRBJ1-2	medium-sized	TGTGCCAGCAGTGACAGGGACCGGGGCTACACCTTC	CASSDRDRGYTF
.	TRBV12-3/TRBV12-4	TRBJ1-2	.	TGTGCCAGCAGCTACGACAGGATGGGCGGCTACACCTTC	CASSYDRMGGYTF
.	TRBV3-1/TRBV3-2	TRBJ1-6	.	TGTGCCAGCAGCCAAGGCCAGGGCTATAATTCACCCCTCCACTTT	CASSQGQGYNSPLHF
.	TRBV30	TRBJ1-5	.	TGTGCCTGGAGTCTGAGCTATAATCAGCCCCAGCATTTT	CAWSLSYNQPQHF
TRBD1	TRBV12-5	TRBJ1-5	.	TGTGCTAGTGGTCCCGGGACAGGGGGGAATCAGCCCCAGCATTTT	CASGPGTGGNQPQHF
.	TRBV4-3	TRBJ2-1	.	TGCGCCAGCAGCCAAGATGAGGGCGGAACATACAATGAGCAGTTCTTC	CASSQDEGGTYNEQFF
.	TRBV21-1	TRBJ2-7	.	TGTGCCAGCAGCATAGGAGGTACCGGGGAGCAGTACTTC	CASSIGGTGEQYF
.	TRBV5-1	TRBJ1-3	.	TGCGCCAGCAGTAATAATTGGGGACTCTCTGGAAACACCATATATTTT	CASSNNWGLSGNTIYF
.	TRBV7-2	TRBJ1-3	once	TGTGCCAGCAGCTTACGGAAATGGGGGGGCATTGGAAACACCATATATTTT	CASSLRKWGGIGNTIYF
.	TRBV18	TRBJ1-5	.	TGTGCCAGCTCACCGGGGGCGATACAGACCAATCAGCCCCAGCATTTT	CASSPGAIQTNQPQHF
.	TRBV7-8	TRBJ1-6	.	TGTGCCAGCAGCTCCCATAGCGGGAATTCACCCCTCCACTTT	CASSSHSGNSPLHF
.	TRBV18	TRBJ1-1	.	TGTGCCAGCTCACCGGCAGGAAGGAACACTGAAGCTTTCTTT	CASSPAGRNTEAFF
.	TRBV27	TRBJ1-1	.	TGTGCCAGCACCGAAACAGGGAGGGACACTGAAGCTTTCTTT	CASTETGRDTEAFF
.	TRBV24-1	TRBJ1-2	.	TGTGCCACACAGGAGACAGCTAACTATGGCTACACCTTC	CATQETANYGYTF
.	TRBV18	TRBJ1-1	.	TGTGCCAGCTCCCCGTCCGCTAGGGGCACTGAAGCTTTCTTT	CASSPSARGTEAFF
.	TRBV5-6	TRBJ1-6	.	TGTGCCAGCAGCTTGGGGCGGTATGTTTCACCCCTCCACTTT	CASSLGRYVSPLHF
TRBD1	TRBV24-1	TRBJ2-3	.	TGTGCCACCAGTGATCGACAGGGTAACACAGATACGCAGTATTTT	CATSDRQGNTDTQYF
TRBD1	TRBV5-8	TRBJ2-1	.	TGTGCCAGCAGCTTTACAGGGGGCGCCTACAATGAGCAGTTCTTC	CASSFTGGAYNEQFF
.	TRBV20-1	TRBJ2-7	few	TGCAGTGCTAGATCAGGTCACGAGCAGTACTTC	CSARSGHEQYF
TRBD1	TRBV7-9	TRBJ2-7	.	TGTGCCAGCAGCCCCGGGACAGGGCCCTGTTCTGATGCGTACTTC	CASSPGTGPCSDAYF
.	TRBV11-2	TRBJ1-6	.	TGTGCCAGCAGCTTAGTTCGGGGGTATAATTCACCCCTCCACTTT	CASSLVRGYNSPLHF
.	TRBV27	TRBJ2-3	.	TGTGCCAGCAGTCCACCCATAGCGGTCCCTAGCACAGATACGCAGTATTTT	CASSPPIAVPSTDTQYF
.	TRBV5-1	TRBJ1-5	.	TGCGCCAGCAGTTCCCAACCCGGGAACAATCAGCCCCAGCATTTT	CASSSQPGNNQPQHF
.	TRBV19	TRBJ1-5	.	TGTGCCAGTAGTAGAGGGAATCAGCCCCAGCATTTT	CASSRGNQPQHF
TRBD1	TRBV10-3	TRBJ1-4	.	TGTGCCATCAGTGATGGCAGGGGGACGGAAAAACTGTTTTTT	CAISDGRGTEKLFF
.	TRBV9	TRBJ1-3	.	TGTGCCAGCCTCGGGGGGAACACCATATATTTT	CASLGGNTIYF
TRBD2	TRBV4-2	TRBJ2-1	.	TGTGCCAGCAGCCAAACGGGCGGGGGGGCCTTGTCTAATGAGCAGTTCTTC	CASSQTGGGALSNEQFF
TRBD2	TRBV9	TRBJ2-3	.	TGTGCCAGCAGCGTGGGGACTAGCGGGGGGTCGGATACGCAGTATTTT	CASSVGTSGGSDTQYF
TRBD1	TRBV24-1	TRBJ1-1	.	TGTGCCACCAGTGACTCCACAGGGGGCCCTAGGAACACTGAAGCTTTCTTT	CATSDSTGGPRNTEAFF
.	TRBV9	TRBJ1-1	once	TGTGCCAGCAGCGAACAGGACACGGGCACTGAAGCTTTCTTT	CASSEQDTGTEAFF
.	TRBV27	TRBJ1-4	.	TGTGCCAGCAGACAGGGTTCAACTAATGAAAAACTGTTTTTT	CASRQGSTNEKLFF